Sequencing of this T cell receptor beta chain was carried out in a study of CD8 T cells in ankylosing spondylitis. Making the TCR beta libraries involved quantitative 5'-RACE with molecular barcodes. MiXCR, applied by TCRdb to the 5' RACE reads, yields one record per CDR3 protein. The sample includes about 130,000 distinct CDR3 sequences, approximately 7.4% of them seen just once. Overall study results and limits: In synovial fluid and blood from reactive arthritis, some motif variants were previously reported. What appeared characteristic of ankylosing spondylitis blood was a TCR beta motif of under 10 highly homologous variants. From matched ankylosing spondylitis synovial fluid, disease-linked clones were reportedly recovered at significantly enriched levels.

Only a few counts were recorded for this clonotype. Its antigen is not identified. There are 18 residues in the CDR3. Germline V CDR1 and CDR2: SNHLY, FYNNEI. V shed 6 bases and J 0 bases; nucleotides not matched to a gene: 11. The receptor's source is a female donor with ankylosing spondylitis or in good health (not recorded which). This chain uses TRBV2 with TRBJ2-6; TRBD1 matches 7 bases. Sequencing input: blood, either unsorted or a sorted T cell fraction (not recorded which). The CDR3 region is CASRGQQRAISGANVLTF. CDR3 bases: TGTGCCAGCAGGGGACAGCAAAGGGCAATCTCTGGGGCCAACGTCCTGACTTTC.